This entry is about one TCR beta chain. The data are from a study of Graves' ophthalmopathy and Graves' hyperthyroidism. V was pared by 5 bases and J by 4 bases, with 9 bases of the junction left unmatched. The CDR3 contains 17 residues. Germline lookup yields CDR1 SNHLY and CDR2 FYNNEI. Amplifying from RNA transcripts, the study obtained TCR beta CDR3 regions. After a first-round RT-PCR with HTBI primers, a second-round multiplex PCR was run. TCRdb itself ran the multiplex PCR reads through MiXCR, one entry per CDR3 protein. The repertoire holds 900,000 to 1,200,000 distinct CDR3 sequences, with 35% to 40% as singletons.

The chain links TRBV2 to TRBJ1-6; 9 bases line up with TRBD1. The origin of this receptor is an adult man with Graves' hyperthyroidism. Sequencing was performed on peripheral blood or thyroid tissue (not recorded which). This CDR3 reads CASSKRQGGVYNSPLHF. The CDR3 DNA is TGTGCCAGCAGTAAACGACAGGGGGGCGTTTATAATTCACCCCTCCACTTT. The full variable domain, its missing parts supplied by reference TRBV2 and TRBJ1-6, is EPEVTQTPSHQVTQMGQEVILRCVPISNHLYFYWYRQILGQKVEFLVSFYNNEISEKSEIFDDQFSVERPDGSNFTLKIRSTKLEDSAMYFCASSKRQGGVYNSPLHFGNGTRLTVT.